Listed below are T cell receptor beta chains from one sample, sequenced in a study of blood T cell repertoires in COVID-19. Sequencing used immunoSEQ multiplex PCR; TCRdb keeps in-frame clones, though not all of them. The table has 50,000 to 60,000 clones, approximately 86% seen once. Input material: peripheral blood. The receptors stem from a man between 40 and 49 years old with COVID-19, enrolled during active disease. Both conserved end residues are part of each CDR3. The D gene is left open where the match is weak. Rows give clone size only sometimes, using once, few, many, or a class for an expanded clone.

clone_size	j_call	v_call	d_call	cdr3_nt	cdr3_aa
.	TRBJ2-1	TRBV2	TRBD1	TGTGCCAGCTCCGGGACAGGGTACAATGAGCAGTTCTTC	CASSGTGYNEQFF
.	TRBJ2-5	TRBV3-1/TRBV3-2	TRBD2	TGTGCCAGCAGCCAATTTTTCGAGCGGGGGACCCAAGAGACCCAGTACTTC	CASSQFFERGTQETQYF
.	TRBJ2-7	TRBV4-1	TRBD2	TGCGCCAGCAGCCAGCAACTCGGGGGGATCGAGCAGTACTTC	CASSQQLGGIEQYF
.	TRBJ1-6	TRBV27	.	TGTGCCAGCAGTTTATCGAACAGGGTGTCACCCCTCCACTTT	CASSLSNRVSPLHF
.	TRBJ1-5	TRBV19	.	TGTGCCAGTAAAAACGGGGGCAATCAGCCCCAGCATTTT	CASKNGGNQPQHF
.	TRBJ2-5	TRBV4-1	.	TGCGCCAGCAGCCCCCTTCCCGGGTCCCAAGAGACCCAGTACTTC	CASSPLPGSQETQYF
.	TRBJ2-1	TRBV10-2	TRBD2	TGCGCCAGCATGGGGACTAGCGGGGACAATGAGCAGTTCTTC	CASMGTSGDNEQFF
few	TRBJ2-1	TRBV18	.	TGTGCCAGCTCACGAGGCGCTGAGCAGTTCTTC	CASSRGAEQFF
.	TRBJ2-2	TRBV9	.	TGTGCCAGCAGCGTAGGATCGGGCACCGGGGAGCTGTTTTTT	CASSVGSGTGELFF
.	TRBJ1-4	TRBV7-2	.	TGTGCCAGCAGCTTTGGAGGGGCTCGAGAAAAACTGTTTTTT	CASSFGGAREKLFF